These 30 T cell receptor beta chains were sequenced from one sample in a study of CD8+ T cells in alopecia areata. In each case, RNA was isolated and then reverse transcribed into cDNA as the sequencing template. Profiling relied on immunoSEQ multiplex PCR, and the TCRdb table lists in-frame clones only, not all of them. Listed for the sample are some 110,000 clones, none seen a single time. The sequenced sample consisted of lesional skin. Source of these receptors: a C3H/HeJ mouse with alopecia areata. The MHC haplotype recorded for the strain is H2-k.

Concerning this clone: Mouse gene names and germline throughout. From the germline J gene comes the end of the CDR3, since the read stops 4 residues before it. This chain uses TRBV19 with TRBJ2-7; D is possibly TRBD1 (7 bases). CDR3 size: 14 residues. Germline values: CDR1 FNHDT, CDR2 SITEND (reference sequence). V lost 3 bases and J 1 base, leaving 11 bases between the germline ends. The CDR3 loop reads CASSTPGGSYEQYF. The CDR3 DNA, read in part, is TGTGCCAGCAGTACCCCAGGGGGGTCCTAT.

As concerns this clone: Genes and germline are mouse. The read stops 4 residues short of the end of the CDR3; the missing end is completed from the germline J gene. The chain has TRBV13-3 and TRBJ1-4; weak D call: TRBD1 (6 bases). Germline V lookup: CDR1 NNHDY, CDR2 SYVADS. V lost 0 bases and J lost 5, with 8 bases in between. This CDR3 is 14 amino acids long. The CDR3 region is CASSDGQANERLFF. The sequenced CDR3 bases are TGTGCCAGCAGTGATGGACAGGCGAACGAA. Based on the CDR3 plus reference TRBV13-3 and TRBJ1-4, the full variable domain is EAAVTQSPRSKVAVTGGKVTLSCHQTNNHDYMYWYRQDTGHGLRLIHYSYVADSTEKGDIPDGYKASRPSQENFSLILELASLSQTAVYFCASSDGQANERLFFGHGTKLSVL.

This clone was seen a few times. Gene names refer to mouse genes. Sequencing ends 4 residues short of the CDR3 end; the germline J gene provides the rest. This sequence joins TRBV13-3 and TRBJ2-2; 10 bases map to TRBD1. The ends lost 2 bases at V and 6 bases at J; junction bases unmatched: 4. CDR1 is NNHDY, CDR2 SYVADS, per germline. This CDR3 has 15 amino acids. CDR3 bases read: TGTGCCAGCAGTGAGGGGACAGGGGTCCCCGGG. Translating gives CASSEGTGVPG. The whole CDR3 sequence is CASSEGTGVPGQLYF.

As for this clone: At residue 12, the TCRdb amino acid sequence and the translated nucleotide sequence differ, so the protein here is the DNA translation. Mouse names are used for the genes. Read data end 3 residues before the CDR3 end; the end is taken from the germline J gene. J is TRBJ1-6 and V is TRBV1; 8 bases fit TRBD1. Being an ORF, TRBJ1-6 has a function that is uncertain. The CDR3 is 15 amino acids. Unmatched junction bases numbered 6, after V lost 3 bases and J lost 8 bases. Looked up from germline, CDR1 is NSQYPW and CDR2 is LRSPGD (reference sequence). The sequenced CDR3 bases are TGCACCTGCAGTGCGCCGGGACAGGAGTATTCGCCC. It codes for CTCSAPGQEYSP. The whole CDR3 sequence reads CTCSAPGQEYSPLYF.

A remark on this clone: At residue 12, the translated DNA and the protein in TCRdb do not agree; the protein given here is derived from the DNA. Gene and germline names: mouse. The read terminates 3 residues before the CDR3 end, so the remaining end is supplied by the germline J gene. The V call is TRBV19, the J call TRBJ1-3; no firm D call. This CDR3 comprises 15 residues. Germline assignment: CDR1 FNHDT and CDR2 SITEND (reference sequence). The germline V and J ends were trimmed by 2 bases and 0 bases, with 9 bases remaining between them. Incomplete CDR3 DNA: TGTGCCAGCAGTATTAATTCAATTTCTGGAAATACG. This translates into CASSINSISGNT. The whole CDR3 region reads CASSINSISGNTLYF.

This clone was seen more than once but under ten times. The genes are named according to mouse. Coverage ceases 4 residues before the CDR3 finishes, and the germline J gene fills in the end. The chain combines TRBV13-3 with TRBJ1-2, with 8 bases that match TRBD1. The J segment lost 3 bases and the V segment lost 3 bases, leaving 7 bases of the junction unmatched. CDR3 length: 15 amino acids. The germline V gene encodes CDR1 NNHDY and CDR2 SYVADS. The sequenced CDR3 bases are TGTGCCAGCAGTGCCCGACAGGGGCGGGACTCC. Protein product: CASSARQGRDS. The whole CDR3 protein is CASSARQGRDSDYTF.

The sample holds a few counts of this clone. Genes here carry mouse names. Read coverage stops 4 residues before the CDR3 terminus; the germline J gene supplies the remainder. The rearrangement joins TRBV13-3 to TRBJ1-1, with 7 bases lining up with TRBD1. V trimming: 2 bases; J trimming: 0 bases; junction bases outside the gene matches: 7. From germline, CDR1 is NNHDY and CDR2 SYVADS. The CDR3 has 16 residues. CDR3 residues: CASSELRDRTNTEVFF. The CDR3 DNA, read in part, is TGTGCCAGCAGTGAATTAAGGGACAGAACAAACACA.

This clone was seen more than once but under ten times. Gene names and germline refer to mouse. The read ends 4 residues before the CDR3 terminus; that terminus is restored from the germline J gene. The chain is built from TRBV1 and TRBJ2-1; D is perhaps TRBD2 (7 bases). CDR1 is NSQYPW, CDR2 LRSPGD, per germline (reference sequence). Trimming removed 0 bases from V and 5 bases from J, with 11 bases in between. CDR3 length equals 15 residues. CDR3 residues: CTCSADLGAHAEQFF. Partial CDR3 DNA: TGCACCTGCAGTGCAGATCTGGGGGCGCATGCT.

As concerns this clone: Mouse germline and gene names are used. The sequence runs out 4 residues before the end of the CDR3; the remainder is reconstructed from the germline J gene. The rearrangement uses TRBV19 and TRBJ2-7; D is unclear. The V end lost 3 bases, the J end lost 1 base, and 5 bases lay between the germline ends. Germline-derived CDR1 and CDR2 are FNHDT and SITEND (reference sequence). The CDR3 extends over 12 amino acids. The CDR3 bases that were read are TGTGCCAGCAGTACTGGATCCTAT. Protein: CASSTGSY. The complete CDR3 sequence is CASSTGSYEQYF.

This clone was observed at least ten times. Gene names are the mouse ones. The missing CDR3 end, 4 residues past where the read stops, is filled in from the germline J gene. V usage is TRBV13-3 and J usage is TRBJ2-7; 8 nucleotides agree with TRBD2. The CDR3 extends over 16 amino acids. J lost 0 bases, V lost 1 base, and 6 bases had no gene match. Germline assignment: CDR1 NNHDY and CDR2 SYVADS. CDR3 bases read: TGTGCCAGCAGTGATCCGCCTGGGGGGTCCTCCTAT. The encoded protein is CASSDPPGGSSY. The complete CDR3 reads CASSDPPGGSSYEQYF.

The table lists this clone with many counts. All gene names here are mouse names. Sequencing ends 4 residues short of the CDR3 end; the germline J gene provides the rest. This sequence joins TRBV19 and TRBJ1-4, with 10 bases identical to TRBD1. Germline V gene sequence: CDR1 FNHDT, CDR2 SITEND (reference sequence). The CDR3 is 14 amino acids. V trimming: 4 bases; J trimming: 6 bases; junction bases outside the gene matches: 3. This chain's CDR3 is CASSRDRGDERLFF. The DNA read from the CDR3 is TGTGCCAGCAGTCGGGACAGGGGAGACGAA.

This clone occurred a few times. Genes and germline come from the mouse. The missing CDR3 end, 4 residues past where the read stops, is filled in from the germline J gene. The chain is built from TRBV17 and TRBJ2-5, with TRBD2 as a possible D gene (7 bases). The germline V gene encodes CDR1 MNHDT and CDR2 YYDKIL. The germline V and J ends were trimmed by 5 bases and 2 bases, with 11 bases remaining between them. The CDR3 has 14 residues. CDR3 sequence: CASSVGGGQDTQYF. CDR3 bases read: TGTGCTAGCAGTGTGGGGGGCGGCCAAGAC.

Details on this clone: Each gene name is a mouse one. Sequencing ends 4 residues short of the CDR3 end; the germline J gene provides the rest. The chain employs TRBV13-1 and TRBJ1-2; 7 bases map to TRBD1. The germline gives CDR1 NSHNY, CDR2 SYGAGN. V lost 0 bases and J lost 2; bases outside the gene matches: 4. The CDR3 sequence is 15 residues long. The DNA read from the CDR3 is TGTGCCAGCAGTGATGCGAGGGGGCCGAACTCC. Translating gives CASSDARGPNS. The whole CDR3 reads CASSDARGPNSDYTF.

The table lists this clone with many counts. The genes are named according to mouse. The sequence runs out 4 residues before the end of the CDR3; the remainder is reconstructed from the germline J gene. This sequence joins TRBV1 and TRBJ2-7, with D perhaps matching TRBD2 (7 bases). Germline-derived CDR1 and CDR2 are NSQYPW and LRSPGD (reference sequence). Trimming cost V 1 base and J 3 bases, with 10 bases left between them. The CDR3 extends over 14 amino acids. CDR3 region: CTCSAAWGLYEQYF. CDR3 DNA (partial): TGCACCTGCAGTGCAGCCTGGGGGCTCTAT. Full variable domain (missing parts from reference TRBV1 and TRBJ2-7): VTLLEQNPRWRLVPRGQAVNLRCILKNSQYPWMSWYQQDLQKQLQWLFTLRSPGDKEVKSLPGADYLATRVTDTELRLQVANMSQGRTLYCTCSAAWGLYEQYFGPGTRLTVL.

This clone showed up just a few times. Germline and genes here are mouse. With the read ending 4 residues before the CDR3 end, the germline J gene is used to fill in that end. This chain joins TRBV1 and TRBJ2-1; the match to TRBD2 covers 7 bases. J was trimmed by 4 bases and V by 3 bases; bases with no gene match: 3. The CDR3 contains 14 residues. Germline V CDR1 and CDR2: NSQYPW, LRSPGD (reference sequence). The sequenced part of the CDR3 DNA is TGCACCTGCAGTGCCCTGGGGGTATATGCT. Translated, it gives CTCSALGVYA. Given in full, the CDR3 is CTCSALGVYAEQFF.

As to this clone: The gene names given are mouse names. The read comes to an end 4 residues before the CDR3 does, leaving the germline J gene to fill in the end. The chain links TRBV19 to TRBJ2-2; TRBD1 matches 9 bases. CDR3 size: 14 residues. The germline gives CDR1 FNHDT, CDR2 SITEND (reference sequence). The V segment lost 4 bases and the J segment 5 bases; nucleotides outside the gene matches: 3. CDR3: CASSSGTGTGQLYF. CDR3 bases read: TGTGCCAGCAGTTCGGGGACAGGGACCGGG.

This clone was recorded at least ten times. Germline and genes: mouse. The read gets to within 4 residues of the CDR3 end, and the germline J gene fills in the rest. In the same sample, other DNA sequences code for this CDR3. V and J are TRBV13-3 and TRBJ1-1; D is unclear. The CDR3 covers 14 residues. Trimming cost V 1 base and J 1 base, with 8 bases left between them. Per germline, CDR1 NNHDY and CDR2 SYVADS. CDR3 DNA, as far as it was read: TGTGCCAGCAGTGATAGAAAAGGAAACACA. Encoded protein: CASSDRKGNT. The whole CDR3 protein is CASSDRKGNTEVFF.

As to this clone: Gene names and germline refer to mouse. The read finishes 4 residues shy of the CDR3 end, and the germline J gene is used to complete it. The chain employs TRBV29 and TRBJ1-1, with 9 bases aligning to TRBD1. Germline values: CDR1 MSHET, CDR2 SYDVDS. This CDR3 has 15 amino acids. CDR3 protein: CASSPGTGRGGEVFF. Incomplete CDR3 DNA: TGTGCTAGCAGCCCCGGGACAGGGAGGGGAGGA.

This clone has ten or more counts. The genes are named according to mouse. The read halts 4 residues ahead of the CDR3 end, with the missing end drawn from the germline J gene. This rearrangement joins TRBV13-3 to TRBJ1-1; D is perhaps TRBD1 (6 bases). Germline assignment: CDR1 NNHDY and CDR2 SYVADS. This CDR3 is 12 amino acids long. V was trimmed by 7 bases and J by 2 bases, leaving 9 bases between them. The covered CDR3 bases are TGTGCCAGCGGACAGAGTAACACA. Protein: CASGQSNT. In full, the CDR3 is CASGQSNTEVFF.

This clone was found a few times. The gene names given are mouse names. The CDR3 end lies 4 residues beyond the end of the read and is filled in from the germline J gene. The chain recombines TRBV5 with TRBJ2-1; 9 bases align to TRBD2. CDR3 length: 15 residues. After removal of 1 base from V and 3 bases from J, the junction contained 1 base not matched to a gene. The V gene's germline CDR1 is LGHNA and CDR2 YNLKQL (reference sequence). The CDR3 DNA, read in part, is TGTGCCAGCAGCCAAGTACTGGGGGGCTATGCT. This encodes CASSQVLGGYA. The full CDR3 is CASSQVLGGYAEQFF.

This clone was seen more than once but under ten times. Any gene name here is a mouse gene name. The CDR3 goes on 4 residues after the read ends, and that part is filled in from the germline J gene. V and J are TRBV17 and TRBJ2-5, with 7 bases lining up with TRBD2. J was trimmed by 3 bases and V by 4 bases; bases with no gene match: 1. CDR1 and CDR2 from the germline V gene are MNHDT and YYDKIL. The CDR3 extends over 13 amino acids. CDR3: CASSIWGQDTQYF. CDR3 DNA (partial): TGTGCTAGCAGTATCTGGGGGCAAGAC.

This clone was observed a handful of times. Mouse names are used for the genes. The read ends 4 residues shy of where the CDR3 ends; the end is completed using the germline J gene. The chain is built from TRBV29 and TRBJ2-1, with 8 bases aligning to TRBD2. The CDR3 length is 15 residues. Trimming cost V 4 bases and J 0 bases; bases outside gene matches: 2. Germline V gene data show CDR1 as MSHET and CDR2 as SYDVDS. CDR3 sequence: CASSSTGDNYAEQFF. Partial CDR3 DNA: TGTGCTAGCAGTTCGACTGGGGATAACTATGCT.

Only a few counts were recorded for this clone. Germline and genes here are mouse. The read terminates 4 residues before the CDR3 end, so the remaining end is supplied by the germline J gene. This chain links TRBV31 with TRBJ1-1; 9 nucleotides match TRBD1. V lost 1 base, J lost 1 base, and 1 base stayed unmatched. Germline V CDR1 and CDR2: GKSSPN, SITVG. The CDR3 runs 14 residues. The CDR3 reads CAWSPGQGNTEVFF. The sequenced part of the CDR3 DNA is TGTGCCTGGAGTCCGGGACAGGGGAACACA.

On this clone itself: Gene names and germline match the mouse. The CDR3 end falls 4 residues outside the read, so it is completed with the germline J gene. The chain links TRBV13-3 to TRBJ2-1; 12 bases are shared with TRBD2. Trimming at V came to 3 bases and at J to 5 bases, leaving 3 bases not matched to a gene. The CDR3 contains 15 residues. Germline CDR1 and CDR2: NNHDY and SYVADS. CDR3 bases read: TGTGCCAGCAGTGGGACTGGGGGGGTAGATGCT. As protein: CASSGTGGVDA. The CDR3 in full is CASSGTGGVDAEQFF.

For this clone: Mouse germline and gene names are used. The CDR3 end lies 4 residues beyond the end of the read and is filled in from the germline J gene. The chain links TRBV14 to TRBJ2-1, with 10 positions matching TRBD1. With 2 bases clipped from V and 0 bases from J, the junction kept 5 bases outside the gene matches. Germline V gives CDR1 SGHDT, CDR2 FRDEAV. CDR3 size: 17 residues. Partial CDR3 DNA: TGTGCCAGCAGTTTTGGGGACAGGGGAGATAACTATGCT. This sequence encodes CASSFGDRGDNYA. In full, the CDR3 reads CASSFGDRGDNYAEQFF.

Note on this clone: Genes and germline are mouse. The missing CDR3 end, 4 residues past where the read stops, is filled in from the germline J gene. This rearrangement joins TRBV1 to TRBJ2-1, with TRBD2 identical over 7 bases. Germline V CDR1 and CDR2: NSQYPW, LRSPGD (reference sequence). There are 12 residues in the CDR3. After removal of 4 bases from V and 6 bases from J, the junction contained 0 bases not matched to a gene. The sequenced CDR3 bases are TGCACCTGCAGTGGGGGGGGTGCT. Protein: CTCSGGGA. The full CDR3 is CTCSGGGAEQFF. The whole variable domain, remainder taken from reference TRBV1 and TRBJ2-1, is VTLLEQNPRWRLVPRGQAVNLRCILKNSQYPWMSWYQQDLQKQLQWLFTLRSPGDKEVKSLPGADYLATRVTDTELRLQVANMSQGRTLYCTCSGGGAEQFFGPGTRLTVL.

This clone was seen a handful of times. Gene and germline names: mouse. The CDR3 end lies 4 residues beyond the end of the read and is filled in from the germline J gene. The chain recombines TRBV31 with TRBJ2-7; perhaps TRBD2 as D (6 bases). Germline CDR1 is GKSSPN and CDR2 is SITVG. This CDR3 comprises 14 residues. The CDR3 DNA, read in part, is TGTGCCTGGAGTCTATTGGGCGGGGGGTAT. This encodes CAWSLLGGGY. The CDR3 in its entirety is CAWSLLGGGYEQYF.

Points on this clone: Gene names are the mouse ones. The sequenced fragment ends 4 residues before the CDR3 boundary, so the rest is inferred from the germline J gene. The rearrangement uses TRBV13-2 and TRBJ2-7; D might be TRBD2 (7 bases). Germline V gene data show CDR1 as NNHNN and CDR2 as SYGAGS (reference sequence). Deletions cut 0 bases from V and 0 bases from J, with 10 bases between. The CDR3 totals 15 residues. Partial CDR3 DNA: TGTGCCAGCGGTGATGAGGGGGGGGACTCCTAT. Amino acid sequence: CASGDEGGDSY. From start to end, the CDR3 is CASGDEGGDSYEQYF.

The sample holds a few counts of this clone. Mouse gene names and germline throughout. The read halts 4 residues ahead of the CDR3 end, with the missing end drawn from the germline J gene. The genes are TRBV13-3 and TRBJ2-5; TRBD1 agrees at 8 bases. The V gene's germline CDR1 is NNHDY and CDR2 SYVADS. CDR3 length: 13 amino acids. CDR3 DNA, as far as it was read: TGTGCCAGCAGGACAGGGGAGTGGGAC. Its protein is CASRTGEWD. The whole CDR3 protein is CASRTGEWDTQYF.

On this clone: Genes here carry mouse names. The covered CDR3 bases are TGTGCCAGCAGTGGGGGACTGGGGAAC. Translated: CASSGGLGN. The complete CDR3 protein is CASSGGLGNTLYF. The chain joins TRBV19 to TRBJ2-4, with TRBD2 matching 10 bases. The read comes to an end 4 residues before the CDR3 does, leaving the germline J gene to fill in the end. The CDR3 contains 13 residues. Germline V lookup: CDR1 FNHDT, CDR2 SITEND (reference sequence). The full variable domain, rest sourced from reference TRBV19 and TRBJ2-4, is GGIITQTPKFLIGQEGQKLTLKCQQNFNHDTMYWYRQDSGKGLRLIYYSITENDLQKGDLSEGYDASREKKSSFSLTVTSAQKNEMAVFLCASSGGLGNTLYFGAGTRLSVL.